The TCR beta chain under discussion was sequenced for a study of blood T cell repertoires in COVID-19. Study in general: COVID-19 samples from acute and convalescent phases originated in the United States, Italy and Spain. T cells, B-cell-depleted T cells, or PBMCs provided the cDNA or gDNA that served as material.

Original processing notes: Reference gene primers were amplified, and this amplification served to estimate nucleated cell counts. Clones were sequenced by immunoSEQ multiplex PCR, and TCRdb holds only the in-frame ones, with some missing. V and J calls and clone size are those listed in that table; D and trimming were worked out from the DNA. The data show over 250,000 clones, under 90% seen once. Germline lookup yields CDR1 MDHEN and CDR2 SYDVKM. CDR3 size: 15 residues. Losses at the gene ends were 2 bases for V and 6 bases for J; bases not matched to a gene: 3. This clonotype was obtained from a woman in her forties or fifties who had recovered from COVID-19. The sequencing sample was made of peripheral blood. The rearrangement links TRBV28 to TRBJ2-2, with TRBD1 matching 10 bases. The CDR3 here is CASSLGTGEAGELFF. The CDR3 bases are TGTGCCAGCAGTTTAGGGACAGGGGAGGCCGGGGAGCTGTTTTTT.